Presented here are 19 T cell receptor beta chains from one specimen sequenced in a study of a mutant IDH1 vaccine in newly diagnosed glioma. Time point described: baseline, week 1 (first vaccination visit). The treatment denotes: pre-vaccination baseline after standard-of-care therapy. Profiled with immunoSEQ multiplex PCR; TCRdb holds only in-frame clones, not every one. The sample records some 56,000 clones, approximately 92% being singletons. This sample comprised PBMCs, obtained from a glioma patient treated with radiotherapy, temozolomide or both. The receptors originated from a man in his forties or fifties with glioma.

The table lists this clone with a few counts. This chain connects TRBV5-4 to TRBJ1-5; tentatively, D is TRBD1 (6 bases). Germline V gene data show CDR1 as SGHNT and CDR2 as YYREEE (reference sequence). This CDR3 is 15 amino acids long. The V end lost 4 bases, the J end lost 2 bases, and 13 bases lay between the germline ends. The CDR3 region has the DNA TGTGCCAGCAGCGGGGCCCCAGGGGGCAATCAGCCCCAGCATTTT. Translated, it gives CASSGAPGGNQPQHF.

This rearrangement joins TRBV9 to TRBJ2-5, with 8 nucleotides matching TRBD2. The J segment lost 4 bases and the V segment lost 0 bases, leaving 5 bases of the junction unmatched. This CDR3 has 15 residues. Germline-derived CDR1 and CDR2 are SGDLS and YYNGEE. The CDR3, as DNA: TGTGCCAGCAGCGTAGGGGGGACTAGAGCAGAGACCCAGTACTTC. Its protein product is CASSVGGTRAETQYF.

This clone was picked up one time. The chain recombines TRBV6-5 with TRBJ2-1, with 8 positions matching TRBD2. Germline assignment: CDR1 MNHEY and CDR2 SVGAGI. The CDR3 extends over 13 amino acids. V was clipped by 6 bases and J by 10 bases; unmatched bases: 8. The CDR3: CASSPGGVQEQFF. In nucleotides, the CDR3 is TGTGCCAGCAGCCCGGGGGGGGTCCAGGAGCAGTTCTTC.

The chain joins TRBV7-9 to TRBJ1-1; perhaps TRBD1 as D (5 bases). Germline V CDR1 and CDR2: SEHNR, FQNEAQ (reference sequence). The ends were cut back, 5 bases at V and 4 bases at J, with 17 bases in the middle. CDR3 length equals 15 residues. CDR3 loop: CASSRTDARGTEAFF. The CDR3 nucleotides read TGTGCCAGCAGCCGAACGGACGCGAGGGGCACTGAAGCTTTCTTT.

Only one count was recorded for this clone. The V gene is TRBV19, the J gene TRBJ1-5; D is ambiguous. The CDR3 spans 16 residues. Germline V gene lookup returns CDR1 LNHDA and CDR2 SQIVND (reference sequence). The germline V and J ends were trimmed by 5 bases and 0 bases, with 14 bases remaining between them. CDR3 in DNA: TGTGCCAGTAGTCCCCCGGGCGGGAATAGCAATCAGCCCCAGCATTTT. Its protein is CASSPPGGNSNQPQHF.

This chain joins TRBV7-2 and TRBJ1-2; tentatively, D is TRBD1 (5 bases). The CDR3 sequence is 16 residues long. CDR1 is SGHTA, CDR2 FQGNSA, per germline. The germline V and J ends were trimmed by 2 bases and 4 bases, with 17 bases remaining between them. The CDR3 sequence: CASSLIGLAQGYGYTF. Here the CDR3 DNA reads TGTGCCAGCAGCTTAATCGGCCTGGCGCAGGGCTATGGCTACACCTTC.

The V and J genes are TRBV7-6 and TRBJ2-2, with D possibly being TRBD1 (6 bases). Deletions cut 6 bases from V and 3 bases from J, with 8 bases between. Per germline, CDR1 SGHVS and CDR2 FNYEAQ. This CDR3 has 13 amino acids. CDR3 region: CASSHRDTGELFF. CDR3 coding DNA: TGTGCCAGCAGTCACAGGGACACCGGGGAGCTGTTTTTT. Complete variable domain (other parts from reference TRBV7-6 and TRBJ2-2): GAGVSQSPRYKVTKRGQDVALRCDPISGHVSLYWYRQALGQGPEFLTYFNYEAQQDKSGLPNDRFSAERPEGSISTLTIQRTEQRDSAMYRCASSHRDTGELFFGEGSRLTVL.

This chain connects TRBV2 to TRBJ1-5, with 7 bases lining up with TRBD1. The CDR3 length is 12 residues. Germline CDR1 is SNHLY and CDR2 is FYNNEI. The V gene end was trimmed by 7 bases and the J gene end by 5 bases; junction bases not matched to a gene: 2. The CDR3 nucleotides read TGTGCCAGCAATACAGGGGATCAGCCCCAGCATTTT. Its protein product is CASNTGDQPQHF.

The chain uses TRBV18 and TRBJ1-2, with TRBD1 identical over 8 bases. The CDR3 extends over 17 amino acids. The germline CDR1 and CDR2 sequences are KGHSH and LQKENI. V was pared by 2 bases and J by 4 bases, with 12 bases of the junction left unmatched. The CDR3 bases are TGTGCCAGCTCACCATACCACCGAGGACAGGGATCCTATGGCTACACCTTC. Translating gives CASSPYHRGQGSYGYTF.

The genes are TRBV28 and TRBJ2-7; 11 bases match TRBD2. The CDR3 covers 16 residues. Germline loops: CDR1 MDHEN, CDR2 SYDVKM. V was clipped by 5 bases and J by 0 bases; unmatched bases: 6. The CDR3 loop is CASSVSGGASSYEQYF. CDR3 sequence (DNA): TGTGCCAGCAGTGTTAGCGGGGGGGCCAGCTCCTACGAGCAGTACTTC.

The genes are TRBV18 and TRBJ1-6, with 9 bases matching TRBD1. The trim removed 1 base at V and 5 bases at J, leaving 0 bases unmatched. CDR1 and CDR2 from the germline V gene are KGHSH and LQKENI. This CDR3 spans 15 amino acids. The CDR3 is CASSPRTGDNSPLHF. In DNA form, the CDR3 reads TGTGCCAGCTCACCACGGACAGGGGATAATTCACCCCTCCACTTT. The variable domain in full, completed from reference TRBV18 and TRBJ1-6, reads NAGVMQNPRHLVRRRGQEARLRCSPMKGHSHVYWYRQLPEEGLKFMVYLQKENIIDESGMPKERFSAEFPKEGPSILRIQQVVRGDSAAYFCASSPRTGDNSPLHFGNGTRLTVT.

The chain couples TRBV5-4 to TRBJ2-3, with TRBD2 identical over 8 bases. CDR3 length equals 14 residues. The trim removed 4 bases at V and 7 bases at J, leaving 8 bases unmatched. In germline, CDR1 is SGHNT, CDR2 YYREEE (reference sequence). CDR3 in amino acids: CASSDPSGLNTQYF. In DNA form, the CDR3 reads TGTGCCAGCAGCGACCCTAGCGGGTTAAATACGCAGTATTTT.

This clone was found a few times. The rearrangement links TRBV4-2 to TRBJ2-3, with TRBD2 identical over 15 bases. Germline-derived CDR1 and CDR2 are LGHNA and YNFKEQ. This CDR3 region has 16 residues. J was trimmed by 4 bases and V by 1 base; bases with no gene match: 0. CDR3 sequence (DNA): TGTGCCAGCAGCCAAGGGACTAGCGGGGGGGCAGATACGCAGTATTTT. This codes for CASSQGTSGGADTQYF.

The V call is TRBV10-1, the J call TRBJ1-5; D is uncertain. The germline V gene encodes CDR1 WNHNN and CDR2 SYGVQD (reference sequence). The CDR3 is made up of 13 amino acids. V gave up 2 bases and J gave up 6 bases, with 8 bases separating them. CDR3 amino acids: CASSEGVGQPQHF. The CDR3 DNA is TGCGCCAGCAGTGAGGGGGTGGGTCAGCCCCAGCATTTT.

This clone has a single count. J is TRBJ1-5 and V is TRBV19; TRBD1 matches 10 bases. Germline CDR1 is LNHDA and CDR2 is SQIVND (reference sequence). The CDR3 covers 15 residues. Germline trimming cut 4 bases from V and 6 bases from J; bases unmatched to any gene: 6. CDR3 in amino acids: CASSKGTGVGQPQHF. The DNA of the CDR3 is TGTGCCAGTAGTAAAGGGACAGGGGTTGGTCAGCCCCAGCATTTT. Combining the CDR3 with reference TRBV19 and TRBJ1-5 gives the whole variable domain DGGITQSPKYLFRKEGQNVTLSCEQNLNHDAMYWYRQDPGQGLRLIYYSQIVNDFQKGDIAEGYSVSREKKESFPLTVTSAQKNPTAFYLCASSKGTGVGQPQHFGDGTRLSIL.

The chain links TRBV15 to TRBJ1-5; D remains ambiguous. Trimming stripped 6 bases from V and 3 bases from J, with 6 bases between. CDR3 length equals 12 residues. CDR1 and CDR2 (germline): LNHNV, YYDKDF (reference sequence). The CDR3 DNA is TGTGCCACCAGACGGGTCAATCAGCCCCAGCATTTT. This encodes CATRRVNQPQHF.

This chain uses TRBV7-9 with TRBJ1-5, with TRBD1 as a possible D gene (6 bases). This CDR3 comprises 15 residues. Germline CDR1 reads SEHNR; CDR2 reads FQNEAQ (reference sequence). The ends were cut back, 4 bases at V and 1 base at J, with 11 bases in the middle. As DNA, the CDR3 is TGTGCCAGCAGCTCCACAGGGAGGAGCAATCAGCCCCAGCATTTT. Residues: CASSSTGRSNQPQHF.

The chain has TRBV5-1 and TRBJ2-1, with TRBD2 as a possible D gene (6 bases). CDR1 SGHRS and CDR2 YFSETQ come from the germline V gene. V shed 4 bases and J shed 2 bases, with 16 bases lying between them. This CDR3 region has 16 residues. CDR3 residues: CASSSQTSAAYNEQFF. Here the CDR3 DNA reads TGCGCCAGCAGCAGCCAGACTAGTGCGGCCTACAATGAGCAGTTCTTC.

This chain connects TRBV27 to TRBJ1-2; D gene ambiguous. This CDR3 comprises 13 residues. Trimming removed 0 bases from V and 6 bases from J, with 8 bases in between. Germline V gives CDR1 MNHEY, CDR2 SMNVEV (reference sequence). The CDR3 region has the DNA TGTGCCAGCAGTTTATCTCTCTTCGATGGCTACACCTTC. Its protein is CASSLSLFDGYTF.